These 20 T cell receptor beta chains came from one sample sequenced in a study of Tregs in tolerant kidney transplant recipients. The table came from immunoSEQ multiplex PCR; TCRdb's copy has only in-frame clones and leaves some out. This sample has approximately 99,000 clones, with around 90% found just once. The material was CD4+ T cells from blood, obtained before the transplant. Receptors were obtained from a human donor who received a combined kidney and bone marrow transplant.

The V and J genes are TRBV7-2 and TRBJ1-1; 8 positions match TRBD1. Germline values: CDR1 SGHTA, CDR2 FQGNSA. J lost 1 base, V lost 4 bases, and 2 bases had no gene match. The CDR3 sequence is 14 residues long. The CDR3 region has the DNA TGTGCCAGCAGCTACAGGGGGGGGAACACTGAAGCTTTCTTT. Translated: CASSYRGGNTEAFF.

The CDR3 coding sequence is TGTGCCTGGGGGACAGGGCACGTGAACACTGAAGCTTTCTTT. This encodes CAWGTGHVNTEAFF. The chain is built from TRBV30 and TRBJ1-1; 9 bases align to TRBD1. This CDR3 has 14 amino acids. V was pared by 5 bases and J by 0 bases, with 4 bases of the junction left unmatched. Germline assignment: CDR1 GTSNPN and CDR2 SVGIG (reference sequence).

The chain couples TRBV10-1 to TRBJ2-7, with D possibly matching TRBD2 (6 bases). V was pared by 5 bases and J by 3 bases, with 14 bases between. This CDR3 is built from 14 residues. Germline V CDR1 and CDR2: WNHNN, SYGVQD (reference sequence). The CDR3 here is CASSSSAVGYEQYF. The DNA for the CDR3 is TGCGCCAGCAGTTCTAGCGCGGTCGGCTACGAGCAGTACTTC.

CDR3 loop: CASSPPLAGNTGELFF. The CDR3 region has the DNA TGTGCCAGCTCACCGCCACTAGCGGGAAACACCGGGGAGCTGTTTTTT. V is TRBV18 and J is TRBJ2-2, with TRBD2 matching 10 bases. Losses at the gene ends were 3 bases for V and 2 bases for J; bases not matched to a gene: 3. Germline-derived CDR1 and CDR2 are KGHSH and LQKENI. This CDR3 comprises 16 residues.

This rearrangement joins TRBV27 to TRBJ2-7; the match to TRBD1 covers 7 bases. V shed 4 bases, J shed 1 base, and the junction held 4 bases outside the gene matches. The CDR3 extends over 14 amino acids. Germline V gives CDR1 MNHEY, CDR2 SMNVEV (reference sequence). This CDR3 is CASSYRDRSYEQYF. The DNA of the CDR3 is TGTGCCAGCAGTTACCGGGACAGATCCTACGAGCAGTACTTC.

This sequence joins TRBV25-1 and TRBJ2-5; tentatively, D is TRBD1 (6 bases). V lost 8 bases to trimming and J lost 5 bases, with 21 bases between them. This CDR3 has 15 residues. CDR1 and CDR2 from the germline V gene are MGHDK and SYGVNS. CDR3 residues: CASGQLGLDMETQYF. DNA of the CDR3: TGTGCCAGCGGACAGTTGGGATTGGATATGGAGACCCAGTACTTC.

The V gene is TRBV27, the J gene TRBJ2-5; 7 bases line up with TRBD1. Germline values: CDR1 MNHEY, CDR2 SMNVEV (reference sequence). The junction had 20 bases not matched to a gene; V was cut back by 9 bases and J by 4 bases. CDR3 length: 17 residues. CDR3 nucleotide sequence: TGTGCCAGGCCAAGAAACCGGGACAGCTCTGGCCCAGAGACCCAGTACTTC. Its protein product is CARPRNRDSSGPETQYF.

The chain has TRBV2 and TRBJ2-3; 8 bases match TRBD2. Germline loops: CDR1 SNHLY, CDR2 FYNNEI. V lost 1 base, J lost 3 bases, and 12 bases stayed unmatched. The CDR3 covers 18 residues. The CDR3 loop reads CASSEGFGGTSGTDTQYF. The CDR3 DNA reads TGTGCCAGCAGTGAAGGGTTCGGGGGAACTAGCGGAACAGATACGCAGTATTTT.

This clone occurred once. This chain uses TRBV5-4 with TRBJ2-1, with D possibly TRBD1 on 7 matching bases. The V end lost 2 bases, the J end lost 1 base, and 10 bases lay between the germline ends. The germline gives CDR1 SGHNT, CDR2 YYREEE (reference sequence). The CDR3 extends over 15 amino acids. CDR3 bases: TGTGCCAGCAGCTTCGCAGGGGGGTCCTACAATGAGCAGTTCTTC. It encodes CASSFAGGSYNEQFF. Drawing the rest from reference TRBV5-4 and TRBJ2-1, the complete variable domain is ETGVTQSPTHLIKTRGQQVTLRCSSQSGHNTVSWYQQALGQGPQFIFQYYREEENGRGNFPPRFSGLQFPNYSSELNVNALELDDSALYLCASSFAGGSYNEQFFGPGTRLTVL.

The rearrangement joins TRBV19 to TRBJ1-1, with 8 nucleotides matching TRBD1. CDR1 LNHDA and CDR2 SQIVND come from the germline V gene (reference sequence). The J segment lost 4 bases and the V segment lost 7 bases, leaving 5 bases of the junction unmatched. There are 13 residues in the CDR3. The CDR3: CASTDREVTEAFF. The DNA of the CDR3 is TGTGCCAGTACGGACAGGGAGGTCACTGAAGCTTTCTTT.

The CDR3 region is CASYARDRLVWELFF. For the CDR3, the DNA is TGTGCCAGTTATGCACGGGACAGGTTGGTCTGGGAGCTGTTTTTT. The rearrangement joins TRBV21-1 to TRBJ2-2; TRBD1, as called in the table, went unchecked against the DNA. TRBV21-1 counts as a pseudogene. The CDR3 sequence is 15 residues long.

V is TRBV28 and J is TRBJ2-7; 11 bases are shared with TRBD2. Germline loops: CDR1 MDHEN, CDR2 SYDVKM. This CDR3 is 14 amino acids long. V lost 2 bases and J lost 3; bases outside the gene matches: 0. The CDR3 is CASSLGTSGYEQYF. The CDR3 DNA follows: TGTGCCAGCAGTTTAGGGACTAGCGGCTACGAGCAGTACTTC.

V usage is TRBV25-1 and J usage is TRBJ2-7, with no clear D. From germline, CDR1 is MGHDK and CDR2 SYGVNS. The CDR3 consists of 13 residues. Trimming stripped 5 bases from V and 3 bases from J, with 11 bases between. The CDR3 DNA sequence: TGTGCCAGCAGTCGGGTCGACGGCTACGAGCAGTACTTC. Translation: CASSRVDGYEQYF.

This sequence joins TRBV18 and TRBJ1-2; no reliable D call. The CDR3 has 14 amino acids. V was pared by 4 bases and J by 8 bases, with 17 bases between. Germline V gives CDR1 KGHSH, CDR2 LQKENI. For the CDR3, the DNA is TGTGCCAGCTCACGTCCCTCGAGCCCGGGAGGCTACACCTTC. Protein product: CASSRPSSPGGYTF.

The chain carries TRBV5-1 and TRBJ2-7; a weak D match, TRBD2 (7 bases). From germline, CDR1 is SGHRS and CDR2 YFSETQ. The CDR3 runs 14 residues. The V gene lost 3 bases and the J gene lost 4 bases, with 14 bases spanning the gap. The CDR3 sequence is CASSSGGIGYEQYF. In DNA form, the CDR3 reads TGCGCCAGCAGCTCGGGGGGCATAGGATACGAGCAGTACTTC.

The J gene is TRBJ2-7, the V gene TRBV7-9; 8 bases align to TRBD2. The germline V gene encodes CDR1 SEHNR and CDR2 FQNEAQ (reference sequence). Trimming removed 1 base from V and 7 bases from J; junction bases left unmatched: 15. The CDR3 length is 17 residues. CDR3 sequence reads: CASSLEMVWTSSREQYF. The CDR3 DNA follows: TGTGCCAGCAGCTTAGAAATGGTGTGGACTAGCTCAAGGGAGCAGTACTTC.

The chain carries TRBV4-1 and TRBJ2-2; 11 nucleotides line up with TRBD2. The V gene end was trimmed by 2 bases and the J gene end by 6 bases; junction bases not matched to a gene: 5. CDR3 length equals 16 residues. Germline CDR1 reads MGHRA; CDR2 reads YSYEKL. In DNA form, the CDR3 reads TGCGCCAGCAGCCAAATAGCGGGAGGGCCCGCCGGGGAGCTGTTTTTT. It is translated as CASSQIAGGPAGELFF.

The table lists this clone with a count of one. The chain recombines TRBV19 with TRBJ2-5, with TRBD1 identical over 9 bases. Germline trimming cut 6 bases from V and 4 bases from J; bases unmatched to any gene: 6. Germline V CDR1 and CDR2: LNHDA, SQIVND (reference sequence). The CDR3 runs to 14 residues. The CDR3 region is CASRGQGRGETQYF. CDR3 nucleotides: TGTGCCAGTAGGGGACAGGGCAGAGGAGAGACCCAGTACTTC.

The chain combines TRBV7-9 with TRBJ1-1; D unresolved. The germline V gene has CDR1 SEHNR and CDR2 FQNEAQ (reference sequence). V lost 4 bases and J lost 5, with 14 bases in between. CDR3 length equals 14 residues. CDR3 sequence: CASSSDVGRTEAFF. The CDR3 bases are TGTGCCAGCAGCTCAGACGTCGGGAGGACTGAAGCTTTCTTT.

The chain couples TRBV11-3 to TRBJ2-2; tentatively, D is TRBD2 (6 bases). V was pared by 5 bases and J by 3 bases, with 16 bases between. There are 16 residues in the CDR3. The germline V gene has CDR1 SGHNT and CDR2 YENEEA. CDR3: CASSARATGDTGELFF. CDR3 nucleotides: TGTGCCAGCAGCGCCCGGGCCACGGGGGACACCGGGGAGCTGTTTTTT.